These 9 T cell receptor beta chains were sequenced from one sample in a study of identical twins. TCRdb reanalysed the 5' RACE reads using MiXCR and keeps one entry per CDR3 protein. Of nearly 900,000 distinct CDR3 sequences listed, 9% to 15% are singletons. The same sample was also studied in work on yellow fever vaccine responses in identical twins.

Sequenced material: PBMCs. These receptors all stem from a woman between 18 and 29 years old in good health.

This clonotype has only a few counts. The chain employs TRBV6-1 and TRBJ1-1; tentative D call: TRBD1 (5 bases). Trimming took 6 bases from V and 1 from J, leaving 15 bases between them. The CDR3 is made up of 15 amino acids. CDR1 is MNHNS, CDR2 SASEGT, per germline. The DNA of the CDR3 is TGTGCCAGCAGGATCCTCGGACAACCGAACACTGAAGCTTTCTTT. It is translated as CASRILGQPNTEAFF.

This clonotype was seen more than once but under ten times. This chain uses TRBV7-8 with TRBJ1-4; D possibly corresponds to TRBD1 (5 bases). V lost 6 bases and J lost 2, with 16 bases in between. Germline V gene lookup returns CDR1 SGHVS and CDR2 FQNEAQ. The CDR3 runs 16 residues. Here the CDR3 reads CASRGTGWMTNEKLFF. For the CDR3, the DNA is TGTGCCAGCAGAGGGACGGGGTGGATGACTAATGAAAAACTGTTTTTT.

This clonotype was counted at least ten times. This chain uses TRBV12-3 or TRBV12-4 with TRBJ2-3; D call uncertain. The CDR3 loop spans 12 amino acids. V gave up 3 bases and J gave up 4 bases, with 5 bases separating them. The CDR3 reads CASSFLADTQYF. DNA of the CDR3: TGTGCCAGCAGTTTCTTGGCAGATACGCAGTATTTT.

The chain joins TRBV6-7 to TRBJ2-1; 9 nucleotides line up with TRBD2. TRBV6-7 qualifies as an ORF whose function is uncertain. This CDR3 has 21 residues. The V and J ends lost 2 bases and 0 bases, in that order; junction bases with no gene match: 17. Written as DNA, the CDR3 is TGTGCCAGCAGTTACCCTGTTGTTGGGCTAGCGGGAACGAGCTCCTACAATGAGCAGTTCTTC. As protein: CASSYPVVGLAGTSSYNEQFF.

This clonotype was counted only a few times. The chain uses TRBV12-3 or TRBV12-4 and TRBJ2-1; D unresolved. Trimming left V 3 bases short and J 7 bases short, with 10 bases between. The length of the CDR3 is 13 residues. Here the CDR3 DNA reads TGTGCCAGCAGTTTGTTGTATGGTAATGAGCAGTTCTTC. Translation: CASSLLYGNEQFF.

In its sample, this clonotype was seen a few times. For the CDR3, the DNA is TGTGCCAGCAGCCCAAAAGGCTACGAGCAGTACTTC. It encodes CASSPKGYEQYF. This chain links TRBV28 with TRBJ2-7; D call uncertain. The CDR3 contains 12 residues. Germline V gene data show CDR1 as MDHEN and CDR2 as SYDVKM. V dropped 6 bases and J dropped 3 bases, with 9 bases sitting between them.

This clonotype turned up a few times. V and J are TRBV7-2 and TRBJ1-5; D perhaps matches TRBD1 (6 bases). Per the germline V gene, CDR1 is SGHTA and CDR2 is FQGNSA. CDR3 length equals 14 residues. V was trimmed by 5 bases and J by 4 bases, leaving 12 bases between them. The CDR3 spells CASSTGARNQPQHF. The CDR3 bases are TGTGCCAGCAGCACGGGGGCGAGGAATCAGCCCCAGCATTTT.

The chain links TRBV2 to TRBJ2-1, with 7 bases aligning to TRBD2. The J segment lost 5 bases and the V segment lost 8 bases, leaving 6 bases of the junction unmatched. This CDR3 is built from 13 residues. CDR1 and CDR2 from the germline V gene are SNHLY and FYNNEI. DNA of the CDR3: TGTGCCAGCGTCGGACTAGAGAACAATGAGCAGTTCTTC. As protein: CASVGLENNEQFF.

The chain combines TRBV4-2 with TRBJ1-2; the match to TRBD1 covers 9 bases. The CDR3 length is 17 residues. J gave up 4 bases and V 3 bases, and 12 bases lay outside the gene matches. Germline loops: CDR1 LGHNA, CDR2 YNFKEQ. This CDR3 is CASSHLGQGREGYGYTF. The CDR3 coding sequence is TGTGCCAGCAGCCACCTCGGACAGGGGAGAGAAGGCTATGGCTACACCTTC.